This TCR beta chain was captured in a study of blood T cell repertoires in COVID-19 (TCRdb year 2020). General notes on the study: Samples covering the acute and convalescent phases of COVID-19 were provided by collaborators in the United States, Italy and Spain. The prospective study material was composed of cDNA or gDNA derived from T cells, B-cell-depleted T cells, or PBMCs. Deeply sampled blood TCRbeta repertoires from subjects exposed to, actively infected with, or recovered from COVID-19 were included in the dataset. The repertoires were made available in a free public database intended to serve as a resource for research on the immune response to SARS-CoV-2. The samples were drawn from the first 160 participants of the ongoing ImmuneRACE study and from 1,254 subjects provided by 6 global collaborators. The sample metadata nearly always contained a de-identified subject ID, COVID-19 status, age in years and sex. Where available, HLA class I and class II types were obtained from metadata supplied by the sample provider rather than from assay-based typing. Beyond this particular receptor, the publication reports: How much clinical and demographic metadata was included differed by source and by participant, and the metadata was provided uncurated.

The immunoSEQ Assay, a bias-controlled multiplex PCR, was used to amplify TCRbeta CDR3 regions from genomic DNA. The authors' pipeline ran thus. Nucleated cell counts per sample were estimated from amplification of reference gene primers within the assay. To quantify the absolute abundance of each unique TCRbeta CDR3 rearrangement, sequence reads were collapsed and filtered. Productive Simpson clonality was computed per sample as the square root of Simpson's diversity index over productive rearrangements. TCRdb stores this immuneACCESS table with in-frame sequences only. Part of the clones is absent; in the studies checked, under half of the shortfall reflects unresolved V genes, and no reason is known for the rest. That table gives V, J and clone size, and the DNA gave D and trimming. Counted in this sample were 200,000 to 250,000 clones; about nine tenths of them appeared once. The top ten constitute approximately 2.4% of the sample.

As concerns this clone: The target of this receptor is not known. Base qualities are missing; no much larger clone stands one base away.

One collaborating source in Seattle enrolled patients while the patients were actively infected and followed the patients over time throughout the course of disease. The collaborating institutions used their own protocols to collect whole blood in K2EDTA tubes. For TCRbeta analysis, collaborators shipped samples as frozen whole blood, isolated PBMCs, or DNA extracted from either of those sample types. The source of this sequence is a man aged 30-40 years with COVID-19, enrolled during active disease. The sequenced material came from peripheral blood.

For the CDR3, the sequence is CASSLEGPYNEQFF. The DNA sequence reads TGTGCCAGCAGCTTGGAGGGGCCCTACAATGAGCAGTTCTTC. This receptor chain uses TRBV27 and TRBJ2-1, with TRBD2 as a weak D call on 6 bases. The germline V gene encodes CDR1 MNHEY and CDR2 SMNVEV (reference sequence). Reading from cysteine to phenylalanine, the CDR3 counts 14 amino acids. The DNA shown is the 42-base CDR3, in frame from base 1. Cut back by 6 bases and 2 bases, the V and J ends lie 11 bases apart.